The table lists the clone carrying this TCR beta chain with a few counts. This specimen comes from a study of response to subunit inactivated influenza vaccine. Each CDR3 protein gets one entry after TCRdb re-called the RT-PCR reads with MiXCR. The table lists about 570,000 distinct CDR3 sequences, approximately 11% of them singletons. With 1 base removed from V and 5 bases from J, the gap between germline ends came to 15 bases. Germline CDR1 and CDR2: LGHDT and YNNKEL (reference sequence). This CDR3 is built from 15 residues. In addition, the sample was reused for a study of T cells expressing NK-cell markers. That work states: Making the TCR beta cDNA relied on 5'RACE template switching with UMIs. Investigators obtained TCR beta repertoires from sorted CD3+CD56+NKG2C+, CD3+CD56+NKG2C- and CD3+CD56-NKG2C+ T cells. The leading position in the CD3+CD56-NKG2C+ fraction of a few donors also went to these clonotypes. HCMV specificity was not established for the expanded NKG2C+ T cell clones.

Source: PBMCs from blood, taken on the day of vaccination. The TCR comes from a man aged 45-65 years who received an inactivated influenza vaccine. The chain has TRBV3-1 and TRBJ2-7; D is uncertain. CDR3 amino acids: CASSQVTNPKDEQYF. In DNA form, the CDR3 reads TGTGCCAGCAGCCAAGTAACCAACCCCAAGGACGAGCAGTACTTC.